Following are 25 T cell receptor beta chains from one sample sequenced in a study of cytomegalovirus exposure and HLA in healthy donors. Primers for the PCR totalled 60 Vbeta and 13 Jbeta. Data came from immunoSEQ multiplex PCR; TCRdb stores just in-frame clones and leaves some out. Of around 150,000 clones in the sample, roughly 80% were seen once. The specimen sequenced was PBMCs. Receptors were obtained from a man aged 25 to 40 in good health and CMV-seronegative.

J is TRBJ2-7 and V is TRBV9; perhaps TRBD2 as D (5 bases). The CDR3 loop spans 13 amino acids. The V gene lost 0 bases and the J gene lost 4 bases, with 8 bases spanning the gap. Germline lookup yields CDR1 SGDLS and CDR2 YYNGEE. The CDR3 loop reads CASSVEEGYEQYF. The CDR3 DNA reads as TGTGCCAGCAGCGTAGAAGAGGGTTACGAGCAGTACTTC.

The V and J genes are TRBV7-2 and TRBJ2-5; 7 bases map to TRBD1. With V trimmed by 5 bases and J by 4 bases, 4 bases remained unmatched. The CDR3 has 13 amino acids. Per the germline V gene, CDR1 is SGHTA and CDR2 is FQGNSA. DNA of the CDR3: TGTGCCAGCAGCCCTTACAGGGGAGAGACCCAGTACTTC. Translation gives CASSPYRGETQYF. Complete variable domain (other parts from reference TRBV7-2 and TRBJ2-5): GAGVSQSPSNKVTEKGKDVELRCDPISGHTALYWYRQSLGQGLEFLIYFQGNSAPDKSGLPSDRFSAERTGGSVSTLTIQRTQQEDSAVYLCASSPYRGETQYFGPGTRLLVL.

The CDR3 here is CASKPGGNSPLHF. As DNA, the CDR3 is TGTGCCAGCAAACCAGGGGGGAATTCACCCCTCCACTTT. The V gene is TRBV28, the J gene TRBJ1-6, with TRBD1 identical over 7 bases. The CDR3 runs 13 residues. The germline gives CDR1 MDHEN, CDR2 SYDVKM. V gave up 7 bases and J gave up 7 bases; unmatched junction bases: 4.

The chain links TRBV9 to TRBJ2-2; D call uncertain. Germline CDR1 is SGDLS and CDR2 is YYNGEE. The CDR3 consists of 15 residues. The V gene lost 3 bases and the J gene lost 2 bases, with 11 bases spanning the gap. Here the CDR3 DNA reads TGTGCCAGCAGCGCTTCCCCTTATAACACCGGGGAGCTGTTTTTT. This translates into CASSASPYNTGELFF.

This chain uses TRBV27 with TRBJ2-3; the match to TRBD1 covers 10 bases. Trimming cost V 0 bases and J 3 bases; bases outside gene matches: 6. Germline CDR1 is MNHEY and CDR2 is SMNVEV (reference sequence). This CDR3 contains 17 residues. The CDR3 DNA is TGTGCCAGCAGTTTATCCGGGACAGGGGCCAGGACAGATACGCAGTATTTT. Encoded protein: CASSLSGTGARTDTQYF.

This chain uses TRBV9 with TRBJ1-2; 7 nucleotides agree with TRBD1. CDR3 length equals 14 residues. Looked up from germline, CDR1 is SGDLS and CDR2 is YYNGEE. V lost 4 bases, J lost 8 bases, and 11 bases stayed unmatched. The DNA of the CDR3 is TGTGCCAGCAGCCCCCTCAGGGGGGAAAGCGGCTACACCTTC. As protein: CASSPLRGESGYTF.

The V and J genes are TRBV7-9 and TRBJ2-1; D may be TRBD2 (5 bases). The CDR3 spans 15 residues. Germline CDR1 reads SEHNR; CDR2 reads FQNEAQ (reference sequence). Trimming pared 1 base from V and 0 bases from J, leaving 7 bases between. Here the CDR3 reads CASSLVGSSYNEQFF. Written as DNA, the CDR3 is TGTGCCAGCAGCTTAGTGGGGAGCTCCTACAATGAGCAGTTCTTC. The variable domain in full, completed from reference TRBV7-9 and TRBJ2-1, reads DTGVSQNPRHKITKRGQNVTFRCDPISEHNRLYWYRQTLGQGPEFLTYFQNEAQLEKSRLLSDRFSAERPKGSFSTLEIQRTEQGDSAMYLCASSLVGSSYNEQFFGPGTRLTVL.

The chain joins TRBV27 to TRBJ2-1; 10 bases line up with TRBD2. With V trimmed by 5 bases and J by 2 bases, 6 bases remained unmatched. This CDR3 has 16 amino acids. Germline-derived CDR1 and CDR2 are MNHEY and SMNVEV (reference sequence). In DNA form, the CDR3 reads TGTGCCAGCAGTCGACAAGCGGGAGGGGCCTACAATGAGCAGTTCTTC. It translates to CASSRQAGGAYNEQFF.

The chain couples TRBV11-3 to TRBJ2-2; 7 nucleotides match TRBD2. The length of the CDR3 is 17 residues. V was pared by 2 bases and J by 4 bases, with 10 bases of the junction left unmatched. Germline CDR1 reads SGHNT; CDR2 reads YENEEA. The CDR3: CASSLLGGSSGTGELFF. CDR3 DNA sequence: TGTGCCAGCAGCTTATTGGGCGGGAGCTCCGGCACCGGGGAGCTGTTTTTT.

The chain joins TRBV4-1 to TRBJ2-7; 11 positions agree with TRBD2. Germline assignment: CDR1 MGHRA and CDR2 YSYEKL. The J segment lost 7 bases and the V segment lost 2 bases, leaving 10 bases of the junction unmatched. The CDR3 extends over 16 amino acids. The DNA of the CDR3 is TGCGCCAGCAGCCAACCGGTAGCGGGAGGGTCGGGGGAGCAGTACTTC. The encoded protein is CASSQPVAGGSGEQYF.

V gene TRBV7-9 combines with J gene TRBJ2-7; 10 nucleotides line up with TRBD1. Per germline, CDR1 SEHNR and CDR2 FQNEAQ (reference sequence). This CDR3 contains 15 residues. The junction had 10 bases not matched to a gene; V was cut back by 5 bases and J by 6 bases. The CDR3 loop reads CASSLAGQGKSEQYF. CDR3 sequence (DNA): TGTGCCAGCAGCCTGGCGGGACAGGGGAAATCCGAGCAGTACTTC.

This chain uses TRBV21-1 with TRBJ2-7; the table names TRBD2, a call not compared with the DNA. TRBV21-1 is deemed a pseudogene. The CDR3 sequence is 12 residues long. The DNA of the CDR3 is TGTGCCGCGGGGGAACTCCCCTACGAGCAGTACTTC. Translated, it gives CAAGELPYEQYF.

V is TRBV6-4 and J is TRBJ2-7; D not resolved. V lost 8 bases and J 4 bases, leaving 3 bases between the germline ends. From germline, CDR1 is MRHNA and CDR2 SNTAGT. The CDR3 covers 9 residues. In nucleotides, the CDR3 is TGTGCCAGCCGGTACGAGCAGTACTTC. This translates into CASRYEQYF.

There are a few counts of this clone. V is TRBV7-7 and J is TRBJ1-2; the match to TRBD1 covers 9 bases. CDR3 length: 13 amino acids. Germline V CDR1 and CDR2: SSHAT, FNYEAQ (reference sequence). Trimming cost V 10 bases and J 8 bases; bases outside gene matches: 11. Written as DNA, the CDR3 is TGTGCCATTGGAGGACAGGGGAAAGGAGGCTACACCTTC. It codes for CAIGGQGKGGYTF.

The chain employs TRBV5-4 and TRBJ2-2; possibly TRBD1 for D (6 bases). The CDR3 runs to 15 residues. In germline, CDR1 is SGHNT, CDR2 YYREEE (reference sequence). Trimming removed 0 bases at V and 1 base at J, with 7 bases between. CDR3 sequence reads: CASSLGGQNTGELFF. DNA for the CDR3: TGTGCCAGCAGCTTGGGGGGACAGAACACCGGGGAGCTGTTTTTT.

In its sample, this clone is large. V usage is TRBV5-8 and J usage is TRBJ1-1; D gene ambiguous. Trimming removed 0 bases from V and 1 base from J, with 7 bases in between. The CDR3 runs 14 residues. Germline CDR1 and CDR2: SGHTS and YDEGEE. DNA for the CDR3: TGTGCCAGCAGCTTGGGTCCGTCGAACACTGAAGCTTTCTTT. Amino acids: CASSLGPSNTEAFF.

This clone was seen many times. The chain links TRBV27 to TRBJ1-1, with no clear D. CDR3 size: 16 residues. V was trimmed by 3 bases and J by 0 bases, leaving 14 bases between them. From germline, CDR1 is MNHEY and CDR2 SMNVEV (reference sequence). CDR3 sequence: CASSFYPGRVNTEAFF. DNA for the CDR3: TGTGCCAGCAGTTTTTATCCTGGGCGGGTGAACACTGAAGCTTTCTTT.

The chain links TRBV18 to TRBJ2-7, with a tentative D call TRBD2 (6 bases). CDR1 is KGHSH, CDR2 LQKENI, per germline. The V gene lost 0 bases and the J gene lost 5 bases, with 14 bases spanning the gap. The CDR3 is 15 amino acids. The CDR3 here is CASSPPVAGGNEQYF. The CDR3, as DNA: TGTGCCAGCTCACCACCGGTGGCAGGAGGGAACGAGCAGTACTTC.

This clone was seen only once. The chain combines TRBV4-1 with TRBJ2-7, with D hard to call. The CDR3 extends over 15 amino acids. Per germline, CDR1 MGHRA and CDR2 YSYEKL. Between the trimmed V and J ends, which lost 6 bases and 0 bases, there was a span of 15 bases. CDR3 bases: TGCGCCAGCAGGCGTTTTGACTTGAGCTCCTACGAGCAGTACTTC. Residues: CASRRFDLSSYEQYF.

The chain employs TRBV5-1 and TRBJ2-7; D perhaps matches TRBD1 (6 bases). CDR1 is SGHRS, CDR2 YFSETQ, per germline. V gave up 0 bases and J gave up 2 bases, with 9 bases separating them. CDR3 size: 14 residues. CDR3 loop: CASSLAQGTYEQYF. The CDR3 nucleotides are TGCGCCAGCAGCTTGGCACAGGGAACCTACGAGCAGTACTTC. Drawing the rest from reference TRBV5-1 and TRBJ2-7, the complete variable domain is KAGVTQTPRYLIKTRGQQVTLSCSPISGHRSVSWYQQTPGQGLQFLFEYFSETQRNKGNFPGRFSGRQFSNSRSEMNVSTLELGDSALYLCASSLAQGTYEQYFGPGTRLTVT.

The chain is built from TRBV7-2 and TRBJ1-5, with D possibly being TRBD1 (6 bases). V dropped 3 bases and J dropped 9 bases, with 12 bases sitting between them. The CDR3 runs 13 residues. Looked up from germline, CDR1 is SGHTA and CDR2 is FQGNSA. CDR3 bases: TGTGCCAGCAGCTTGGACAGCGGAGGGCCCCAGCATTTT. Translated, it gives CASSLDSGGPQHF.

The chain employs TRBV15 and TRBJ2-7; 7 bases map to TRBD2. Looked up from germline, CDR1 is LNHNV and CDR2 is YYDKDF (reference sequence). Unmatched junction bases numbered 6, after V lost 5 bases and J lost 2 bases. The CDR3 loop spans 14 amino acids. The CDR3 bases are TGTGCCACCAGCTGGCGGGAGAAAGCCTACGAGCAGTACTTC. Residues: CATSWREKAYEQYF.

The V and J genes are TRBV5-8 and TRBJ2-2; 8 bases map to TRBD1. CDR1 and CDR2 (germline): SGHTS, YDEGEE. The CDR3 spans 17 residues. The V gene end was trimmed by 4 bases and the J gene end by 6 bases; junction bases not matched to a gene: 14. CDR3 amino acids: CASSLGTGQGSAGELFF. CDR3 nucleotides: TGTGCCAGCAGCCTGGGGACAGGTCAGGGGTCCGCCGGGGAGCTGTTTTTT.

The chain links TRBV10-3 to TRBJ2-5, with TRBD1 matching 7 bases. V was clipped by 1 base and J by 5 bases; unmatched bases: 7. Germline V gives CDR1 ENHRY, CDR2 SYGVKD. The CDR3 sequence is 15 residues long. CDR3 coding DNA: TGTGCCATCAGTGAGTTCTTAGACAGGGCGGAGACCCAGTACTTC. Translation gives CAISEFLDRAETQYF.

The rearrangement links TRBV29-1 to TRBJ2-1; 8 positions match TRBD1. CDR1 and CDR2 (germline): SQVTM, ANQGSEA. The CDR3 loop spans 13 amino acids. V shed 5 bases and J 9 bases; nucleotides not matched to a gene: 9. CDR3 DNA: TGCAGCGTTATCCGGGACAGGAAAGGTGAGCAGTTCTTC. It encodes CSVIRDRKGEQFF.